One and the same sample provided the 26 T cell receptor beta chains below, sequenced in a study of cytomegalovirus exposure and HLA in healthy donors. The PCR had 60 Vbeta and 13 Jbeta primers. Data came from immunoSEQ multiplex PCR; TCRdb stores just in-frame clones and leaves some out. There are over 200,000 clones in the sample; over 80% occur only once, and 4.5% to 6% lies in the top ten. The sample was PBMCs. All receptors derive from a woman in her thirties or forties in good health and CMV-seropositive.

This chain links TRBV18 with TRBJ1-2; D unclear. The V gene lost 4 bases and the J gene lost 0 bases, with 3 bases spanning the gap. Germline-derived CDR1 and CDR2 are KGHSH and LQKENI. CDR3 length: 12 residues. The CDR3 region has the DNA TGTGCCAGCTCACAGCCTAACTATGGCTACACCTTC. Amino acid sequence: CASSQPNYGYTF.

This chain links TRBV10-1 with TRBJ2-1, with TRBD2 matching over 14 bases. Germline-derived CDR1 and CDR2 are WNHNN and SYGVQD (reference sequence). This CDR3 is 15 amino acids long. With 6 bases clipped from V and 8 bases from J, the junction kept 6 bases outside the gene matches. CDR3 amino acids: CASRAGTSGSDEQFF. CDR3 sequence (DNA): TGCGCCAGCAGAGCCGGGACTAGCGGGAGTGATGAGCAGTTCTTC.

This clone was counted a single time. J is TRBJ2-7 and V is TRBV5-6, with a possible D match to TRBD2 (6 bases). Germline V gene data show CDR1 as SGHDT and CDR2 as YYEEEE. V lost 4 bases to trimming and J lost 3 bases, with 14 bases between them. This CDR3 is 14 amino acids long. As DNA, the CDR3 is TGTGCCAGCAGCAAATCGGCGGGGAACTACGAGCAGTACTTC. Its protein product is CASSKSAGNYEQYF.

This CDR3 reads CASSMRATGDSPLHF. CDR3 bases: TGTGCCAGCAGCATGAGGGCGACAGGTGATTCACCCCTCCACTTT. The V and J genes are TRBV7-3 and TRBJ1-6; D may be TRBD1 (6 bases). The length of the CDR3 is 15 residues. V was pared by 5 bases and J by 8 bases, with 16 bases between. Looked up from germline, CDR1 is SGHTA and CDR2 is FQGTGA.

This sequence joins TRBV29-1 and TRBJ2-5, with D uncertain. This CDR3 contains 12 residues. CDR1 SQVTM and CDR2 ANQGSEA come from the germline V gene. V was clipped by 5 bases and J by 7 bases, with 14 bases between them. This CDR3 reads CSVHGGLGTQYF. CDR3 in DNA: TGCAGCGTTCATGGCGGTCTCGGGACCCAGTACTTC.

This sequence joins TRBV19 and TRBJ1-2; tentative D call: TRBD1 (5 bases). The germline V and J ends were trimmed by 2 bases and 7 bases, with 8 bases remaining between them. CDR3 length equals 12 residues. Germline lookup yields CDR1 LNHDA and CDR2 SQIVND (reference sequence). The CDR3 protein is CASSIFDSGYTF. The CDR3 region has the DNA TGTGCCAGTAGTATATTTGACAGTGGCTACACCTTC.

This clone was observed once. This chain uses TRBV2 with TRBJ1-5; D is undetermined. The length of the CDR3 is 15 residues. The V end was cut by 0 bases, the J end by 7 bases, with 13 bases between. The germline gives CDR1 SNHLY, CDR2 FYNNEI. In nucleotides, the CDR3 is TGTGCCAGCAGTGAAGCCTACGGTCGAGAGCAGCCCCAGCATTTT. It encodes CASSEAYGREQPQHF.

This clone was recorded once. The CDR3 sequence is CASSPLQRSNEQFF. The DNA of the CDR3 is TGTGCCAGCAGTCCCCTCCAGCGAAGCAATGAGCAGTTCTTC. The chain couples TRBV27 to TRBJ2-1; D unresolved. The ends were cut back, 5 bases at V and 6 bases at J, with 14 bases in the middle. This CDR3 comprises 14 residues. Germline-derived CDR1 and CDR2 are MNHEY and SMNVEV (reference sequence).

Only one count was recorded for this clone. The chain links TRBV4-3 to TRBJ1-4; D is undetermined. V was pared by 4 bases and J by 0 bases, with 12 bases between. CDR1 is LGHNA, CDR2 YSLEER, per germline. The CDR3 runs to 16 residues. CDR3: CASSPFYGATNEKLFF. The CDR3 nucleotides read TGCGCCAGCAGCCCGTTTTACGGGGCAACTAATGAAAAACTGTTTTTT.

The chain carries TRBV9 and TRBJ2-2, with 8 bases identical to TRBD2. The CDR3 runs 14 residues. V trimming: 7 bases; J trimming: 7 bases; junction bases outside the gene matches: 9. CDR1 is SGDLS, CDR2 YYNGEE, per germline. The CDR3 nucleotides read TGTGCCAGCGCACGGGAGGGCCATAACGGGGAGCTGTTTTTT. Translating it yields CASAREGHNGELFF.

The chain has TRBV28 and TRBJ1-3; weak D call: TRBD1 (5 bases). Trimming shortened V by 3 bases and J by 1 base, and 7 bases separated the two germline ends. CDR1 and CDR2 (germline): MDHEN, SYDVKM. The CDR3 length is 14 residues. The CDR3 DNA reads TGTGCCAGCAGTTTTGGGGGGTCTGGAAACACCATATATTTT. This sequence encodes CASSFGGSGNTIYF.

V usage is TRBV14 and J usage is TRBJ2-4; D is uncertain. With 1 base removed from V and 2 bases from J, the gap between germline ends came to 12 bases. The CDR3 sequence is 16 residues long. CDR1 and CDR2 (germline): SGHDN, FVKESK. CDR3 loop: CASSQGAGWSKNIQYF. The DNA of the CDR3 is TGTGCCAGCAGCCAAGGAGCCGGGTGGTCCAAAAACATTCAGTACTTC.

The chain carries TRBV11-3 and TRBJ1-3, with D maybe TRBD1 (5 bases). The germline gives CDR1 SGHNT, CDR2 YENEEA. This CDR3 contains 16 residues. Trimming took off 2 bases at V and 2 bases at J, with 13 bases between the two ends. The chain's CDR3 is CASSLNSGGTGNTIYF. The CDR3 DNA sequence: TGTGCCAGCAGCTTAAATTCCGGGGGAACTGGAAACACCATATATTTT. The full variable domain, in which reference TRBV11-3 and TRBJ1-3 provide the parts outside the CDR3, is EAGVVQSPRYKIIEKKQPVAFWCNPISGHNTLYWYLQNLGQGPELLIRYENEEAVDDSQLPKDRFSAERLKGVDSTLKIQPAELGDSAVYLCASSLNSGGTGNTIYFGEGSWLTVV.

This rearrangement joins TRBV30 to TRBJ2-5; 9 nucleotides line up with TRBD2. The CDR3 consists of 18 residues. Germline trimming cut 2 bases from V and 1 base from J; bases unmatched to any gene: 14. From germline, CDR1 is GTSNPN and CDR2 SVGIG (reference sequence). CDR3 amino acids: CAWSFLPQREALQETQYF. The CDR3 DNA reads TGTGCCTGGAGTTTCCTCCCCCAGCGGGAGGCACTCCAAGAGACCCAGTACTTC.

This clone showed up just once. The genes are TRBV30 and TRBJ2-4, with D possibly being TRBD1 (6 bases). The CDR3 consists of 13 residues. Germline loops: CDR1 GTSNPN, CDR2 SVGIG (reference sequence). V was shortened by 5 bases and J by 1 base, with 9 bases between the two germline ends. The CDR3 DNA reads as TGTGCCTGGGGAAGGGGGGCCAAAAACATTCAGTACTTC. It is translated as CAWGRGAKNIQYF.

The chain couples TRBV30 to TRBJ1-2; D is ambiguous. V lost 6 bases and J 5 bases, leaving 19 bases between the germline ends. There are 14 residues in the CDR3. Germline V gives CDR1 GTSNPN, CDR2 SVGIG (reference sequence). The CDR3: CACTYQLLTYGYTF. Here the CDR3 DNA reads TGTGCCTGCACCTACCAACTGCTAACTTATGGCTACACCTTC.

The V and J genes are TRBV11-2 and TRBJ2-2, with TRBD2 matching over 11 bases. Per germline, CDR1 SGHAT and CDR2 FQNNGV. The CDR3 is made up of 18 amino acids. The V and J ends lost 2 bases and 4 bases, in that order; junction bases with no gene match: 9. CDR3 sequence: CASSLPLRLAGTTGELFF. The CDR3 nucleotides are TGTGCCAGCAGCTTACCCCTCCGACTAGCGGGAACCACCGGGGAGCTGTTTTTT.

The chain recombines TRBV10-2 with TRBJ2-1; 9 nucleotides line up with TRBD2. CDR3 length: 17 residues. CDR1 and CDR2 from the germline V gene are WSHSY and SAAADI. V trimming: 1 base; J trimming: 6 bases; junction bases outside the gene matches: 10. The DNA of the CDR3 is TGCGCCAGCAGTGAGTGGGATGCGGGAGGGGGCCTCAATGAGCAGTTCTTC. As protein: CASSEWDAGGGLNEQFF.

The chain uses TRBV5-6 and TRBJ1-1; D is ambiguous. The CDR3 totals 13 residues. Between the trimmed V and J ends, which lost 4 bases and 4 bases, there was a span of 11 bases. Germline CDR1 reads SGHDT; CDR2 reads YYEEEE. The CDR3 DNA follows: TGTGCCAGCAGCCTGCTCGGGGTCACTGAAGCTTTCTTT. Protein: CASSLLGVTEAFF. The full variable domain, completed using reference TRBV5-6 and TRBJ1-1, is DAGVTQSPTHLIKTRGQQVTLRCSPKSGHDTVSWYQQALGQGPQFIFQYYEEEERQRGNFPDRFSGHQFPNYSSELNVNALLLGDSALYLCASSLLGVTEAFFGQGTRLTVV.

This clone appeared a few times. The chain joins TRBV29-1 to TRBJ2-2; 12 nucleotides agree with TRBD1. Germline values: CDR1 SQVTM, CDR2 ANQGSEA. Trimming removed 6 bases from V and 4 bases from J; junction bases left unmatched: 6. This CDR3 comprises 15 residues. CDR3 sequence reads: CSVPGQGAGTGELFF. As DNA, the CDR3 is TGCAGCGTGCCGGGACAGGGGGCCGGCACCGGGGAGCTGTTTTTT.

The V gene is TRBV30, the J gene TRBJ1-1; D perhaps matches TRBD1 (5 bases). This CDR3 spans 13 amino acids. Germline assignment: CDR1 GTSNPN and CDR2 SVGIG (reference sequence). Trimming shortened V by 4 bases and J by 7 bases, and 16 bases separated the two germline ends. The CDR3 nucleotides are TGTGCCTGGACCCTAAGAGGTCAGGGTGAAGCTTTCTTT. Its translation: CAWTLRGQGEAFF.

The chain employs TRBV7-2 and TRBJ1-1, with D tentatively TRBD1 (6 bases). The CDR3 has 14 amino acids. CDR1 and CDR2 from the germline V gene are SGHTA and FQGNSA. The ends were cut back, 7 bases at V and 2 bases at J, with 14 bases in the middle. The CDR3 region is CASTRGRYNTEAFF. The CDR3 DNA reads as TGTGCCAGCACCAGGGGCAGATATAACACTGAAGCTTTCTTT.

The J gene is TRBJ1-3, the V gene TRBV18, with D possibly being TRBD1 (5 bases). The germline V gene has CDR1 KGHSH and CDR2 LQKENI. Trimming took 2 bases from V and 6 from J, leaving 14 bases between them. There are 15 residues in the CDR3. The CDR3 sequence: CASSPMGGEVNTIYF. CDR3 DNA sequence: TGTGCCAGCTCACCAATGGGGGGTGAAGTAAACACCATATATTTT. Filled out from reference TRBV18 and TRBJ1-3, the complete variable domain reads NAGVMQNPRHLVRRRGQEARLRCSPMKGHSHVYWYRQLPEEGLKFMVYLQKENIIDESGMPKERFSAEFPKEGPSILRIQQVVRGDSAAYFCASSPMGGEVNTIYFGEGSWLTVV.

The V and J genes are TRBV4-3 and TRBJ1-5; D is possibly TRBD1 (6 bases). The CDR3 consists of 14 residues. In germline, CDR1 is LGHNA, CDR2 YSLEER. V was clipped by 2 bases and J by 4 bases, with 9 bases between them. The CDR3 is CASSQPQGNQPQHF. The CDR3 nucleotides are TGCGCCAGCAGCCAACCACAGGGAAATCAGCCCCAGCATTTT.

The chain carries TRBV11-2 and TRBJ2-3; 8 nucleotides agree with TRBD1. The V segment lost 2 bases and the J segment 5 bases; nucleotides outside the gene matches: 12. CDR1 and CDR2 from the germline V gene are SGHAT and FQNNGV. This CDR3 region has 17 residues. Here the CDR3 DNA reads TGTGCCAGCAGCTTACTCCTGTTCAGGGGGCTGGGAGATACGCAGTATTTT. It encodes CASSLLLFRGLGDTQYF.

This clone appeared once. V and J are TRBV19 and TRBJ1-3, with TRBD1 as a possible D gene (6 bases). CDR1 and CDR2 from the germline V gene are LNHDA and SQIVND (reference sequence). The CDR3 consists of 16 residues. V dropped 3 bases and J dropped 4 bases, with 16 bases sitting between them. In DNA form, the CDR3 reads TGTGCCAGTAGTATCACAGGGATCAAGGGAGGAAACACCATATATTTT. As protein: CASSITGIKGGNTIYF. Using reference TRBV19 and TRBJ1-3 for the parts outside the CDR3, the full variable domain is DGGITQSPKYLFRKEGQNVTLSCEQNLNHDAMYWYRQDPGQGLRLIYYSQIVNDFQKGDIAEGYSVSREKKESFPLTVTSAQKNPTAFYLCASSITGIKGGNTIYFGEGSWLTVV.